The 14 T cell receptor beta chains presented below share a single source sample, sequenced in a study of blood T cell repertoires in COVID-19 (dated by TCRdb to the early 2020s). Receptor libraries were prepared by the immunoSEQ multiplex PCR assay. In its TCRdb copy, this immuneACCESS table keeps in-frame sequences only and misses some clones. Where compared with another copy, unresolved V genes explain less than half of these, and the others have no known cause. The sample data list 250,000 or so clones, and about 91% of these were observed just once. The top ten clonotypes cover about 3% of the sample. The source material was PBMCs or T cells enriched from blood (not recorded which). These receptors were collected from a man aged 35 to 55 who had been exposed to COVID-19.

The chain employs TRBV19 and TRBJ1-5; possibly TRBD1 for D (5 bases). Germline V gene data show CDR1 as LNHDA and CDR2 as SQIVND (reference sequence). Trimming took off 3 bases at V and 0 bases at J, with 12 bases between the two ends. The CDR3 totals 16 residues. The CDR3 protein is CASSIWGIDSNQPQHF. The DNA for the CDR3 is TGTGCCAGTAGTATTTGGGGCATTGATAGCAATCAGCCCCAGCATTTT.

The rearrangement links TRBV11-2 to TRBJ2-1, with no clear D. V shed 5 bases and J shed 1 base, with 15 bases lying between them. This CDR3 has 16 residues. The germline V gene encodes CDR1 SGHAT and CDR2 FQNNGV. In nucleotides, the CDR3 is TGTGCCAGCAGCCCACAGTGGGTTGGGTCCTACAATGAGCAGTTCTTC. It codes for CASSPQWVGSYNEQFF.

This chain joins TRBV28 and TRBJ1-2, with TRBD1 matching over 8 bases. After removal of 5 bases from V and 7 bases from J, the junction contained 15 bases not matched to a gene. Germline loops: CDR1 MDHEN, CDR2 SYDVKM. The CDR3 is made up of 16 amino acids. CDR3: CASSPNWTGQVRGYTF. The DNA for the CDR3 is TGTGCCAGCAGTCCGAACTGGACAGGGCAGGTTCGTGGCTACACCTTC.

The V call is TRBV15, the J call TRBJ1-2; 10 nucleotides match TRBD1. The V gene's germline CDR1 is LNHNV and CDR2 YYDKDF (reference sequence). The trim removed 6 bases at V and 4 bases at J, leaving 2 bases unmatched. There are 13 residues in the CDR3. The CDR3 nucleotides are TGTGCCACCAGTTGGGACAGGGGCTATGGCTACACCTTC. Translating it yields CATSWDRGYGYTF.

The chain recombines TRBV6-1 with TRBJ1-2; D remains unclear. CDR1 is MNHNS, CDR2 SASEGT, per germline. The CDR3 length is 15 residues. Trimming cost V 0 bases and J 7 bases, with 15 bases left between them. CDR3 sequence: CASSEALSDSGGYTF. The CDR3 DNA reads TGTGCCAGCAGTGAAGCGCTGTCAGACTCGGGTGGCTACACCTTC.

The J gene is TRBJ1-1, the V gene TRBV7-2, with D possibly matching TRBD1 (6 bases). The germline V gene encodes CDR1 SGHTA and CDR2 FQGNSA. This CDR3 region has 15 residues. Trimming shortened V by 5 bases and J by 4 bases, and 17 bases separated the two germline ends. Written as DNA, the CDR3 is TGTGCCAGCAGCCAACAGGGATTTGTAAGCACTGAAGCTTTCTTT. Its translation is CASSQQGFVSTEAFF. Full variable domain (rest looked up from reference TRBV7-2 and TRBJ1-1): GAGVSQSPSNKVTEKGKDVELRCDPISGHTALYWYRQSLGQGLEFLIYFQGNSAPDKSGLPSDRFSAERTGGSVSTLTIQRTQQEDSAVYLCASSQQGFVSTEAFFGQGTRLTVV.

This sequence joins TRBV7-6 and TRBJ1-1, with 11 nucleotides matching TRBD1. V lost 1 base to trimming and J lost 1 base; unmatched junction nucleotides: 2. CDR3 length: 16 amino acids. CDR1 is SGHVS, CDR2 FNYEAQ, per germline. CDR3 sequence (DNA): TGTGCCAGCAGCTTAGGGACAGGGGGCCGGAACACTGAAGCTTTCTTT. Protein sequence: CASSLGTGGRNTEAFF. Variable domain in full (rest from reference TRBV7-6 and TRBJ1-1): GAGVSQSPRYKVTKRGQDVALRCDPISGHVSLYWYRQALGQGPEFLTYFNYEAQQDKSGLPNDRFSAERPEGSISTLTIQRTEQRDSAMYRCASSLGTGGRNTEAFFGQGTRLTVV.

The chain employs TRBV9 and TRBJ2-2, with 7 bases matching TRBD1. The junction had 6 bases not matched to a gene; V was cut back by 5 bases and J by 5 bases. Germline CDR1 SGDLS, CDR2 YYNGEE. CDR3 length: 14 residues. CDR3 loop: CASRPGQSTGELFF. The CDR3 nucleotides are TGTGCCAGCAGACCGGGACAGAGTACCGGGGAGCTGTTTTTT.

The chain carries TRBV5-4 and TRBJ2-3; TRBD2 agrees at 11 bases. V trimming: 1 base; J trimming: 4 bases; junction bases outside the gene matches: 2. Germline V gene lookup returns CDR1 SGHNT and CDR2 YYREEE (reference sequence). The CDR3 consists of 15 residues. The CDR3 is CASSLTSGSADTQYF. In nucleotides, the CDR3 is TGTGCCAGCAGCTTGACTAGCGGGAGTGCAGATACGCAGTATTTT.

This chain links TRBV27 with TRBJ2-2; D possibly corresponds to TRBD1 (5 bases). Germline values: CDR1 MNHEY, CDR2 SMNVEV (reference sequence). This CDR3 region has 14 residues. V lost 2 bases and J lost 6, with 10 bases in between. CDR3: CASSLGQGAGELFF. CDR3 sequence (DNA): TGTGCCAGCAGTTTAGGCCAGGGTGCCGGGGAGCTGTTTTTT.

This sequence joins TRBV28 and TRBJ1-5; maybe TRBD1 (6 bases). Germline CDR1 reads MDHEN; CDR2 reads SYDVKM. This CDR3 is built from 14 residues. Trimming stripped 3 bases from V and 6 bases from J, with 12 bases between. CDR3 in DNA: TGTGCCAGCAGTTTTGGCAGGGGTAGTCAGCCCCAGCATTTT. This sequence encodes CASSFGRGSQPQHF.

V usage is TRBV3-1 (or the pseudogene TRBV3-2) and J usage is TRBJ1-3; TRBD1 might be the D (5 bases). The germline V and J ends were trimmed by 1 base and 7 bases, with 20 bases remaining between them. The CDR3 contains 17 residues. The germline V gene encodes CDR1 LGHDT and CDR2 YNNKEL (reference sequence). CDR3 loop: CASSQAIGARKRNTIYF. The CDR3, as DNA: TGTGCCAGCAGCCAAGCAATAGGGGCGCGAAAAAGGAACACCATATATTTT.

This clone was observed once. V and J are TRBV7-9 and TRBJ1-3; D is unresolved. CDR1 is SEHNR and CDR2 is FQNEAQ in the germline V gene (reference sequence). This CDR3 contains 14 residues. V was clipped by 5 bases and J by 7 bases, with 15 bases between them. DNA for the CDR3: TGTGCCAGCAGCCCGATTCTAGGTTTTAACACCATATATTTT. This encodes CASSPILGFNTIYF.

The gene calls are TRBV6-6 and TRBJ1-5; 7 bases match TRBD1. The CDR3 sequence is 15 residues long. V shed 8 bases and J 2 bases; nucleotides not matched to a gene: 9. CDR1 and CDR2 from the germline V gene are MNHNY and SVGAGI (reference sequence). The CDR3 reads CASSPTGKGNQPQHF. The CDR3 nucleotides read TGTGCCAGCTCACCGACAGGGAAGGGCAATCAGCCCCAGCATTTT.